This T cell receptor (beta chain) came from a study of post-analysis software for immune sequencing data. Broader study findings: Roughly 5 TRBV segments were significantly more frequent in patients than in controls. TRBV5-6, TRBV5-1 and TRBV20-1 were among these segments.

This clonotype was recorded a few times. Its specificity is unknown. TCR beta libraries were prepared from cDNA with unique molecular identifiers. TCRdb fed the PCR reads into MiXCR, producing one record per CDR3 protein. The data show about 430,000 distinct CDR3 sequences, 39% seen once. The V gene lost 7 bases and the J gene lost 1 base, with 2 bases spanning the gap. The CDR3 is 12 amino acids. The TCR originated in a girl aged 2-15 years with multiple sclerosis. Sequenced material: blood. The chain recombines TRBV12-3 or TRBV12-4 with TRBJ1-6; no clear D. The chain's CDR3 is CASTSYNSPLHF. The CDR3 DNA reads as TGTGCCAGCACGTCCTATAATTCACCCCTCCACTTT.